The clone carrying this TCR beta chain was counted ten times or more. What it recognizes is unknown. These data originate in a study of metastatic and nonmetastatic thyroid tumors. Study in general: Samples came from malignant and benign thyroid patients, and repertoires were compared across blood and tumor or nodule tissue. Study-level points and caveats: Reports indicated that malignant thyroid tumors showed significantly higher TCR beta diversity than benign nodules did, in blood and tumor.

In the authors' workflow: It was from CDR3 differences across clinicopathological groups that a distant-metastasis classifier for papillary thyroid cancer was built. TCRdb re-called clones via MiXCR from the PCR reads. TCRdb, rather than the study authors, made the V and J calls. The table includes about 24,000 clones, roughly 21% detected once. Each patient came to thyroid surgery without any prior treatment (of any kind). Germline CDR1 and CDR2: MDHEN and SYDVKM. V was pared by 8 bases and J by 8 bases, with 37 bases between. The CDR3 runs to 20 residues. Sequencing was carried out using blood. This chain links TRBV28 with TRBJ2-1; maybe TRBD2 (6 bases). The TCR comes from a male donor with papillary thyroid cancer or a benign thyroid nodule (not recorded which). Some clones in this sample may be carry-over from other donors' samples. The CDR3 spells CASVSYPSGLAEKPTHEQFF. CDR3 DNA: TGTGCCAGCGTTTCCTACCCGAGTGGATTAGCGGAGAAACCTACACATGAGCAGTTCTTC.